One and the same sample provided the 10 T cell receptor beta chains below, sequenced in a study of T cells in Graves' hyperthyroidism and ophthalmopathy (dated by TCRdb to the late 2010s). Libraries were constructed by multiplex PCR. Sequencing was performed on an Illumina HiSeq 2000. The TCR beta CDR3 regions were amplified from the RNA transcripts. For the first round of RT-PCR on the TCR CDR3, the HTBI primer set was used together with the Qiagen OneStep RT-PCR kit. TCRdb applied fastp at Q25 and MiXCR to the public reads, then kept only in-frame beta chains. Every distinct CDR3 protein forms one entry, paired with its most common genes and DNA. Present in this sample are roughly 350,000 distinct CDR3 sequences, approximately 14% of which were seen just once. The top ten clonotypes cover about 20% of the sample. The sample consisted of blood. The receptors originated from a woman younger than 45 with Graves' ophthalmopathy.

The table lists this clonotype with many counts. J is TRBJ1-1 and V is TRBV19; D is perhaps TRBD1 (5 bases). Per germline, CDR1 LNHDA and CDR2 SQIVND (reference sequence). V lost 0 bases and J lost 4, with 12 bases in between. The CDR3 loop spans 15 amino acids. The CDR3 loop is CASSIDGGRSTEAFF. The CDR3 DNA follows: TGTGCCAGTAGTATAGACGGGGGGAGAAGCACTGAAGCTTTCTTT.

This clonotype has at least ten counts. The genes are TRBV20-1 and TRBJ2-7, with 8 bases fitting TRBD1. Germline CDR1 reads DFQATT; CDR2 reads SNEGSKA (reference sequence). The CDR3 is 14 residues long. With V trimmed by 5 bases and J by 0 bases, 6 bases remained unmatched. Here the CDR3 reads CSAPGTGNSYEQYF. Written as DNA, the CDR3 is TGCAGTGCTCCCGGGACAGGAAACTCCTACGAGCAGTACTTC.

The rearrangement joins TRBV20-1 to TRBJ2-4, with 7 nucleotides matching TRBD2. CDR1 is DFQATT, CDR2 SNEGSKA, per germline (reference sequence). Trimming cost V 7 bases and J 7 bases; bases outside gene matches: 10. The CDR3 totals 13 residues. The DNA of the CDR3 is TGCAGTGGGGGGGGGGTCACGGGCAACATTCAGTACTTC. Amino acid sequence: CSGGGVTGNIQYF.

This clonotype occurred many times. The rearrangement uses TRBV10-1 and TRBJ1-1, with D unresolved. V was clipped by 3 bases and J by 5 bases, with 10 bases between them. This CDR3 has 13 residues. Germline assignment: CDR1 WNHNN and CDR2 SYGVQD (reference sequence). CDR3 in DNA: TGCGCCAGCAGTGAAAGGGTTGGGACTGAAGCTTTCTTT. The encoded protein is CASSERVGTEAFF.

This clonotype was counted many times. As DNA, the CDR3 is TGTGCCAGCAGGGGGGCTGGATCTGGGCCCCAGCATTTT. Its protein product is CASRGAGSGPQHF. The chain combines TRBV3-1 with TRBJ1-5; a possible D gene is TRBD1 (6 bases). Trimming cost V 6 bases and J 9 bases, with 15 bases left between them. Germline CDR1 reads LGHDT; CDR2 reads YNNKEL (reference sequence). The CDR3 extends over 13 amino acids. Full variable domain (remainder filled in from reference TRBV3-1 and TRBJ1-5): DTAVSQTPKYLVTQMGNDKSIKCEQNLGHDTMYWYKQDSKKFLKIMFSYNNKELIINETVPNRFSPKSPDKAHLNLHINSLELGDSAVYFCASRGAGSGPQHFGDGTRLSIL.

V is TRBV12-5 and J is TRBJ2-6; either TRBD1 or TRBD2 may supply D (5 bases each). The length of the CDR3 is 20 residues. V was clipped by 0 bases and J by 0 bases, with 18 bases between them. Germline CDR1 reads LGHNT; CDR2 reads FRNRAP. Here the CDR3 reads CASGLVLWGTDDSGANVLTF. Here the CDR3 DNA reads TGTGCTAGTGGTTTGGTTCTTTGGGGGACCGATGACTCTGGGGCCAACGTCCTGACTTTC.

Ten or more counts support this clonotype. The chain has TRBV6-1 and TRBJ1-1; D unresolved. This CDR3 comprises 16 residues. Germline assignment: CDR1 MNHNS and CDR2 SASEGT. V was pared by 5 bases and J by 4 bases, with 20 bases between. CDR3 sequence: CASSPSPLPISTEAFF. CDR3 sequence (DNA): TGTGCCAGCAGTCCTTCTCCCCTACCCATATCCACTGAAGCTTTCTTT.

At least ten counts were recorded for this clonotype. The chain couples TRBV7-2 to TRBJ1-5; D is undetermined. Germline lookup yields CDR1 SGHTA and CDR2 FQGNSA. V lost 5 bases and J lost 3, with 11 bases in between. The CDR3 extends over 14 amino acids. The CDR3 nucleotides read TGTGCCAGCAGCGAAGGTTCTCCCAATCAGCCCCAGCATTTT. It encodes CASSEGSPNQPQHF. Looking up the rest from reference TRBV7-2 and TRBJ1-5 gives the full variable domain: GAGVSQSPSNKVTEKGKDVELRCDPISGHTALYWYRQSLGQGLEFLIYFQGNSAPDKSGLPSDRFSAERTGGSVSTLTIQRTQQEDSAVYLCASSEGSPNQPQHFGDGTRLSIL.

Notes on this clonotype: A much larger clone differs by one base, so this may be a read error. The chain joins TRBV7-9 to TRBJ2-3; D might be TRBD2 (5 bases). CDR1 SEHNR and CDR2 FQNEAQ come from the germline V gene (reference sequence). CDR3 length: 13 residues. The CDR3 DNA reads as TGTGCCAACAGCCCCGTCGGGGTGAATACGCAGTATTTT. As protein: CANSPVGVNTQYF.

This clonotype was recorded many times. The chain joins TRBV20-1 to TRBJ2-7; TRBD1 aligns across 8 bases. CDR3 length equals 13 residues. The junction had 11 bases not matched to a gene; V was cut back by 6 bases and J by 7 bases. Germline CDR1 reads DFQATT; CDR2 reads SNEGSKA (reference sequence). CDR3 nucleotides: TGCAGTGCCTCACGGGACAGGAATGGGGAGCAGTACTTC. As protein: CSASRDRNGEQYF.